This entry is about one T cell receptor (beta chain). This clonotype was seen only a few times. The target of this receptor is not known. Base qualities are not recorded, but no much larger clone differs from it by a single base. From cysteine to phenylalanine, the CDR3 is 15 amino acids long. The retained sequence is limited to the CDR3, 45 bases, with the frame set at the first base. A distance of 22 bases separates the germline ends of V and J, which lose 6 bases and 8 bases respectively. These data are taken from a study of CD8 T cells in ankylosing spondylitis (dated 2017 in TCRdb). Some background on the complete study: The study profiled T cell receptor beta repertoires in healthy donors and ankylosing spondylitis patients to find disease-linked TCR variants. In total, the full study cohort was made up of over a hundred healthy donors and more than 20 ankylosing spondylitis patients. Peripheral blood samples were taken, and synovial fluid was additionally collected from ankylosing spondylitis patients. Overall study results and their limits: Blood from ankylosing spondylitis patients appeared to be characterized by a TCR beta motif made up of about 8 highly homologous amino acid variants. The disease-linked clones showed a CD8+ phenotype and occurred at relatively low frequencies in peripheral blood. Some TCR beta motif variants had previously been reported in synovial fluid and blood of reactive arthritis patients, which suggested common disease-initiation mechanisms. The disease-linked clones were reported to be significantly enriched in matched synovial fluid samples from ankylosing spondylitis patients.

Sequenced on an Illumina HiSeq 2500. Quantitative 5'-RACE with molecular barcodes was the method used to prepare the TCR beta libraries. The source study handled its data this way. A new computational method based on a probabilistic model of VDJ rearrangement was used to identify disease-linked TCR variants. TCRdb applied fastp at Q25 and MiXCR to the public reads, then kept only in-frame beta chains. All rows with the same CDR3 protein become a single entry with the most common DNA and genes. What appears here as the V and J calls and clone size reflects TCRdb's work, not the paper's. The sample table records a few hundred thousand distinct CDR3 sequences; roughly 20% of these occur just once. The ten largest account for 3.5% of the sample.

Sequencing used blood, either unsorted or a sorted T cell fraction (not recorded which). The receptor chain draws on TRBV12-3 or TRBV12-4 and TRBJ1-2; TRBD1 could be the D gene, as 5 bases match. This receptor was taken from a female donor with ankylosing spondylitis or in good health (not recorded which). The nucleotides read TGTGCCAGCAGCCCACATGGGGGGGAATCGGGAGGCTACACCTTC. The resulting protein is CASSPHGGESGGYTF.